These 10 T cell receptor beta chains were all obtained from the same sample, sequenced in a study of breast tumors, draining lymph nodes, adjacent tissues (dated by TCRdb to 2016 to 2017). Libraries were made using multiplex PCR. Sequenced on an Illumina HiSeq 2000. TCRdb itself trimmed the public reads at Q25 with fastp, ran MiXCR and retained productive beta chains. Merged by CDR3 protein, the rows form single entries marked with the most common genes and DNA. The sample includes 100,000 or so distinct CDR3 sequences, with 21% observed a single time. The ten top clones hold around 1.2% of the sample. The lymph node samples were taken from the axillary draining lymph nodes of breast cancer patients. The sample consisted of axillary lymph node tissue. Source of these receptors: a female donor with breast cancer. Some clones in this sample may be carry-over from other donors' samples.

This clonotype has at least ten counts. V usage is TRBV7-2 and J usage is TRBJ1-4, with D possibly TRBD1 on 6 matching bases. Germline loops: CDR1 SGHTA, CDR2 FQGNSA. The ends were cut back, 5 bases at V and 6 bases at J, with 16 bases in the middle. This CDR3 region has 15 residues. The CDR3 DNA reads TGTGCCAGCAGCCCTAGACAGGTCGGGGATGAAAAACTGTTTTTT. Translation: CASSPRQVGDEKLFF.

At least ten counts were recorded for this clonotype. The chain links TRBV27 to TRBJ2-7; D is unclear. Germline CDR1 is MNHEY and CDR2 is SMNVEV (reference sequence). There are 12 residues in the CDR3. Deletions cut 8 bases from V and 0 bases from J, with 8 bases between. DNA for the CDR3: TGTGCCAGCTTCGACAACTCCTACGAGCAGTACTTC. Translated: CASFDNSYEQYF.

Ten or more counts support this clonotype. The V and J genes are TRBV7-9 and TRBJ2-3; D unclear. V was cut by 5 bases and J by 5 bases, with 5 bases left in between. Germline loops: CDR1 SEHNR, CDR2 FQNEAQ (reference sequence). This CDR3 has 11 amino acids. Here the CDR3 reads CASSDIDTQYF. CDR3 bases: TGTGCCAGCAGCGATATAGATACGCAGTATTTT.

This clonotype was seen many times. The DNA for the CDR3 is TGTGCCAGCAGTGACATTCCGGGACGAGTGATGAATCAGCCCCAGCATTTT. Protein product: CASSDIPGRVMNQPQHF. J is TRBJ1-5 and V is TRBV6-1, with a tentative D call TRBD1 (5 bases). The CDR3 spans 17 residues. V was shortened by 3 bases and J by 4 bases, with 19 bases between the two germline ends. Germline V gene sequence: CDR1 MNHNS, CDR2 SASEGT.

The sample holds many counts of this clonotype. V and J are TRBV6-5 and TRBJ2-7; possibly TRBD1 or TRBD2 for D (5 bases each). This CDR3 region has 15 residues. V lost 0 bases and J lost 1, with 10 bases in between. Per the germline V gene, CDR1 is MNHEY and CDR2 is SVGAGI. The CDR3 nucleotides read TGTGCCAGCAGTTACTCCTGGGACGGGTCCTACGAGCAGTACTTC. It is translated as CASSYSWDGSYEQYF.

J is TRBJ1-3 and V is TRBV5-1; D is perhaps TRBD1 (6 bases). With 4 bases removed from V and 0 bases from J, the gap between germline ends came to 11 bases. CDR3 length equals 15 residues. Per germline, CDR1 SGHRS and CDR2 YFSETQ. The DNA of the CDR3 is TGCGCCAGCAGCGTGACAGGTATCTCTGGAAACACCATATATTTT. Encoded protein: CASSVTGISGNTIYF.

This clonotype has at least ten counts. The V call is TRBV9, the J call TRBJ2-2; the D is unclear. In germline, CDR1 is SGDLS, CDR2 YYNGEE. The V end lost 4 bases, the J end lost 4 bases, and 14 bases lay between the germline ends. The CDR3 runs to 15 residues. DNA of the CDR3: TGTGCCAGCAGCCCATCTCGCGCGTTCACCGGGGAGCTGTTTTTT. This translates into CASSPSRAFTGELFF.

This clonotype came up many times. The chain is built from TRBV2 and TRBJ2-2, with 7 bases that match TRBD2. Trimming took 6 bases from V and 3 from J; bases not matched to a gene: 13. The germline gives CDR1 SNHLY, CDR2 FYNNEI. This CDR3 has 17 residues. In DNA form, the CDR3 reads TGTGCCAGCAGGGGGGGGGACCGCAAAGGGTACACCGGGGAGCTGTTTTTT. The encoded protein is CASRGGDRKGYTGELFF.

This clonotype showed up many times. This sequence joins TRBV10-3 and TRBJ2-1; TRBD2 agrees at 8 bases. The CDR3 is 13 amino acids. The junction had 12 bases not matched to a gene; V was cut back by 11 bases and J by 9 bases. Germline V lookup: CDR1 ENHRY, CDR2 SYGVKD. The CDR3: CAAGKSGSSEQFF. CDR3 nucleotides: TGTGCCGCCGGAAAGAGCGGGAGTAGTGAGCAGTTCTTC.

This clonotype was picked up many times. The V gene is TRBV24-1, the J gene TRBJ2-3; 7 bases fit TRBD1. Germline V gene lookup returns CDR1 KGHDR and CDR2 SFDVKD. The CDR3 consists of 14 residues. Germline trimming cut 7 bases from V and 2 bases from J; bases unmatched to any gene: 5. CDR3 in amino acids: CATSGDRLTDTQYF. CDR3 nucleotide sequence: TGTGCCACCAGCGGGGACAGACTCACAGATACGCAGTATTTT.